This TCR beta chain was sequenced during a study of shared clonotypes between healthy human individuals. Study as a whole: Aged between 18 and 49, the donors were two women and three men. Study-wide points: What rarefaction showed was incomplete sorted-subset sequencing despite large depth. Among donors, the sharing of clonotypes was expected to be influenced by sequencing depth.

Profiling relied on immunoSEQ multiplex PCR, and the TCRdb table lists in-frame clones only, not all of them. The sample has about 330,000 clones; approximately 79% are singletons. Researchers partitioned CD4+ cells into CD45RA+ naive and CD45RA-negative memory subsets. V lost 10 bases and J lost 6, with 19 bases in between. The CDR3 covers 14 residues. Germline CDR1 and CDR2: MDHEN and SYDVKM. A note on this clone: Antigen: not known.

The gene calls are TRBV28 and TRBJ2-1; D perhaps matches TRBD1 (6 bases). The source material was memory CD4+ T cells sorted from blood. This sample's subset: CD45RA-negative fraction. This TCR derives from a man aged 30 to 45 in good health. CDR3 amino acids: CATAFWDKANEQFF. The CDR3 DNA sequence: TGTGCCACCGCTTTCTGGGACAAAGCCAATGAGCAGTTCTTC. The whole variable domain, remainder taken from reference TRBV28 and TRBJ2-1, is DVKVTQSSRYLVKRTGEKVFLECVQDMDHENMFWYRQDPGLGLRLIYFSYDVKMKEKGDIPEGYSVSREKKERFSLILESASTNQTSMYLCATAFWDKANEQFFGPGTRLTVL.